The present entry profiles one TCR beta chain with its context. Preparation of the TCRbeta library used unique molecular identifiers. TCRdb re-called the PCR reads through MiXCR, storing one row per CDR3 protein. This table has a few hundred thousand distinct CDR3 sequences, under 13% appearing once. This sample is part of a study of T-cell reconstitution after alpha-beta-depleted transplantation in children. Germline CDR1 and CDR2: GTSNPN and SVGIG (reference sequence). Trimming removed 5 bases at V and 6 bases at J, with 12 bases between. The CDR3 contains 12 residues. The chain uses TRBV30 and TRBJ2-3; D call uncertain. The sequence came from a human donor who donated a stem cell graft to a child with acute myeloid leukemia. Sample: PBMCs from the stem cell graft donor, taken from the stem cell graft. CDR3 sequence (DNA): TGTGCCTGGGCCCCATCCGTTGATACGCAGTATTTT. This codes for CAWAPSVDTQYF.